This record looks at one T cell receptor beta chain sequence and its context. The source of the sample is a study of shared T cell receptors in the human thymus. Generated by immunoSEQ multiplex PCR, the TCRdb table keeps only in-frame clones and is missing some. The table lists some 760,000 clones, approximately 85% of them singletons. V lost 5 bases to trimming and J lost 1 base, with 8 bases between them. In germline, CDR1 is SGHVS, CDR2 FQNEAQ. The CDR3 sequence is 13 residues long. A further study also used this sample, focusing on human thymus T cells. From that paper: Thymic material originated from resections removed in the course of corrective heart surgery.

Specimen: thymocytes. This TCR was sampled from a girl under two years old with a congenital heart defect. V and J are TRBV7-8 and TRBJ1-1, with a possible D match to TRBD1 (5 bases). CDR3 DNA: TGTGCCAGCAGCAGGAGGGGGAACACTGAAGCTTTCTTT. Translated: CASSRRGNTEAFF. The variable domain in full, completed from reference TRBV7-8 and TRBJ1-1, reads GAGVSQSPRYKVAKRGQDVALRCDPISGHVSLFWYQQALGQGPEFLTYFQNEAQLDKSGLPSDRFFAERPEGSVSTLKIQRTQQEDSAVYLCASSRRGNTEAFFGQGTRLTVV.